This T cell receptor (beta chain) was documented in a study of T cell changes during pregnancy in multiple sclerosis. CDR1 is SGHTA, CDR2 FQGNSA, per germline. CDR3 length: 10 residues. Trimming stripped 4 bases from V and 5 bases from J, with 2 bases between. This table comes from immunoSEQ multiplex PCR, and its TCRdb copy is limited to in-frame clones, with some not included. This sample carries about 100,000 clones, around 93% of them seen once, and the ten largest clones take around 0.9%. This chain uses TRBV7-2 with TRBJ2-5; no reliable D call. The specimen comprised peripheral blood, sampled before pregnancy. The TCR originated in a female donor with multiple sclerosis, enrolled in a pregnancy study. The CDR3 bases are TGTGCCAGCAGCTCGGAGACCCAGTACTTC. It is translated as CASSSETQYF. The entire variable domain, with the rest obtained from reference TRBV7-2 and TRBJ2-5, is as follows: GAGVSQSPSNKVTEKGKDVELRCDPISGHTALYWYRQSLGQGLEFLIYFQGNSAPDKSGLPSDRFSAERTGGSVSTLTIQRTQQEDSAVYLCASSSETQYFGPGTRLLVL.